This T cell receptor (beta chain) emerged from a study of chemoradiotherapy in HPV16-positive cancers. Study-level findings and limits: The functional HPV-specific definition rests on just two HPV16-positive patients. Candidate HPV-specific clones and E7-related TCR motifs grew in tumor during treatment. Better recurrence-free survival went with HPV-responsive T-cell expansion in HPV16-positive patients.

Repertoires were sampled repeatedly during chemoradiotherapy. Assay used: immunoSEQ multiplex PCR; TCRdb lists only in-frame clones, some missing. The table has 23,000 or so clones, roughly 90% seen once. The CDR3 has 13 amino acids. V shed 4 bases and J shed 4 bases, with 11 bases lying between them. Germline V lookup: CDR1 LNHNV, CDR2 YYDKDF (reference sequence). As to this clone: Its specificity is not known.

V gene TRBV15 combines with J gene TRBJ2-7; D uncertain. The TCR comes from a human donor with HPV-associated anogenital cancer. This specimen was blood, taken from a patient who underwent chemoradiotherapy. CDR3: CATSTRTLYEQYF. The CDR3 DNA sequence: TGTGCCACCAGCACCAGGACCTTGTACGAGCAGTACTTC. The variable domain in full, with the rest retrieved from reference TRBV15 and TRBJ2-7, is DAMVIQNPRYQVTQFGKPVTLSCSQTLNHNVMYWYQQKSSQAPKLLFHYYDKDFNNEADTPDNFQSRRPNTSFCFLDIRSPGLGDTAMYLCATSTRTLYEQYFGPGTRLTVT.